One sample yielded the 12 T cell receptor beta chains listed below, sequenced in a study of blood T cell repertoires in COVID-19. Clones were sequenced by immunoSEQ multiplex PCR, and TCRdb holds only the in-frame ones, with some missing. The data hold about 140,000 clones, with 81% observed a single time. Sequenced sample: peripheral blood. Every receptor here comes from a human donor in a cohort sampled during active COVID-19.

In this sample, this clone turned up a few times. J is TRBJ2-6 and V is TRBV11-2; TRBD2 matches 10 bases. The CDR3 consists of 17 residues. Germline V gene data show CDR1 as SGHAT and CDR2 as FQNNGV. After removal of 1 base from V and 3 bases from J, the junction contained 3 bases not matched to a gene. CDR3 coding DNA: TGTGCCAGCAGCTTAGTCCTAGCGGGAGTTGGGGCCAACGTCCTGACTTTC. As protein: CASSLVLAGVGANVLTF.

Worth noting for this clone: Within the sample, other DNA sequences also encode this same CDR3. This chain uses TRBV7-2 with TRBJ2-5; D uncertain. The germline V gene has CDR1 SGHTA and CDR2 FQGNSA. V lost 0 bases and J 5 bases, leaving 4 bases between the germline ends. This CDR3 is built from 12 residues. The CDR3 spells CASSLARETQYF. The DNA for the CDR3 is TGTGCCAGCAGCTTAGCCAGGGAGACCCAGTACTTC.

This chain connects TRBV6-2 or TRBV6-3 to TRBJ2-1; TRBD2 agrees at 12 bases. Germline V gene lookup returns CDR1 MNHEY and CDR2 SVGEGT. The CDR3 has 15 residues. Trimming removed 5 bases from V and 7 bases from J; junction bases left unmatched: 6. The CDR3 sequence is CASSGASGRVNEQFF. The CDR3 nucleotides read TGTGCCAGCAGTGGTGCTAGCGGGAGGGTTAATGAGCAGTTCTTC.

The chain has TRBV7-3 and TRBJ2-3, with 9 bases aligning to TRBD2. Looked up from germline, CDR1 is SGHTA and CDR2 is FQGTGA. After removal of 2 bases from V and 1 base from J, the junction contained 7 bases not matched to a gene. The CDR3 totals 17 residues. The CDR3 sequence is CASSLSGTSLGTDTQYF. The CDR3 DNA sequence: TGTGCCAGCAGCTTATCGGGGACTAGCCTTGGCACAGATACGCAGTATTTT.

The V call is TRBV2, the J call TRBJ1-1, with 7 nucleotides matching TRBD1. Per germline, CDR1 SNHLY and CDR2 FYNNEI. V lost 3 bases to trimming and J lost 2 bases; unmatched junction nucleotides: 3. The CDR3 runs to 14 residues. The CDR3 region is CASSDGTDNTEAFF. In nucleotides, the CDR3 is TGTGCCAGCAGTGATGGGACAGATAACACTGAAGCTTTCTTT.

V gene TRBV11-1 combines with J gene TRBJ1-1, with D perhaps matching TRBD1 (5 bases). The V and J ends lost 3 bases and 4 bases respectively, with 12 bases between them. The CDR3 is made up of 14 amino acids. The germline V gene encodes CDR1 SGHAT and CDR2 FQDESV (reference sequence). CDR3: CASSLERTSTEAFF. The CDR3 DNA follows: TGTGCCAGCAGCTTGGAAAGGACAAGCACTGAAGCTTTCTTT.

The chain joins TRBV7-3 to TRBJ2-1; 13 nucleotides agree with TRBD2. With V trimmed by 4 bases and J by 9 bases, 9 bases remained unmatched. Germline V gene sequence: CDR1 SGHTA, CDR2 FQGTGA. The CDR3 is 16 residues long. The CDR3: CASSSGLAGSGGEQFF. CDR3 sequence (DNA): TGTGCCAGCAGCTCGGGACTAGCGGGATCCGGGGGTGAGCAGTTCTTC.

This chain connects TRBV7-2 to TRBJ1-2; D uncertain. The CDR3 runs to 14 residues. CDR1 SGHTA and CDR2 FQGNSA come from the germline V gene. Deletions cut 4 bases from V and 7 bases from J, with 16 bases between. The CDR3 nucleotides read TGTGCCAGCAGCTCCTTGGTCGGGGTGCGTGGCTACACCTTC. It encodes CASSSLVGVRGYTF. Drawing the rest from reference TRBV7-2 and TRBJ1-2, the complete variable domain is GAGVSQSPSNKVTEKGKDVELRCDPISGHTALYWYRQSLGQGLEFLIYFQGNSAPDKSGLPSDRFSAERTGGSVSTLTIQRTQQEDSAVYLCASSSLVGVRGYTFGSGTRLTVV.

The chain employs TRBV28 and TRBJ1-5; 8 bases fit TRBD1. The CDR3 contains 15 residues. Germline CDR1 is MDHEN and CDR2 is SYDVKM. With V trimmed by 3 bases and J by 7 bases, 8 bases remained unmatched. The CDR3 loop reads CASSLASGGWQPQHF. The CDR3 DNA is TGTGCCAGCAGTTTGGCCTCAGGGGGCTGGCAGCCCCAGCATTTT.

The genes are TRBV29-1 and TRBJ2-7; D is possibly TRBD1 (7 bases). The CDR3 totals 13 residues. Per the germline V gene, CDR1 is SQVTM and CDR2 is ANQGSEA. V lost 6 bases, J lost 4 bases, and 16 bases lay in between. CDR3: CSVGGQSLYEQYF. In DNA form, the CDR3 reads TGCAGCGTGGGGGGACAGAGCCTTTACGAGCAGTACTTC.

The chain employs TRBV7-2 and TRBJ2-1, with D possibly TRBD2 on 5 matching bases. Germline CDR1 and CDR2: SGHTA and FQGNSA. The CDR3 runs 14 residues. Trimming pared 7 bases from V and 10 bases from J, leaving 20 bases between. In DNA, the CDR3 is TGTGCCAGCACCCTAGGAGGAACAGACCGAGAGCAGTTCTTC. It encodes CASTLGGTDREQFF.

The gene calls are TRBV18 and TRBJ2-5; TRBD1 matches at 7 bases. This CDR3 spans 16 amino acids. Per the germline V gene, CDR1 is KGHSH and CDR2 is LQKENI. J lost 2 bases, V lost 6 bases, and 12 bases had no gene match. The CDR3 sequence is CASSRSGTESQETQYF. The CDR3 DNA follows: TGTGCCAGCTCTCGGTCCGGGACAGAGTCACAAGAGACCCAGTACTTC.